This TCR beta chain was sequenced in a study of T cell changes during pregnancy in multiple sclerosis (dated by TCRdb to between 2018 and 2021). About the investigation overall: In women with multiple sclerosis, the researchers looked at how the T cell repertoire shifted as pregnancy progressed.

As for this clone: It has no known antigen specificity. No base quality values were provided; no much bigger clone lies one nucleotide off.

The CDR3, cysteine through phenylalanine, is 15 amino acids long. This entry keeps only the CDR3 DNA: 45 bases, framed from base 1. The germline V gene supplies CDR1 SGHNT and CDR2 YENEEA. V lost 1 base and J lost 5 bases; the stretch between them is 14 bases long. The library was produced with the immunoSEQ multiplex PCR assay. TCRdb retrieved this table from immuneACCESS and kept in-frame rearrangements only. Not all clones are present; in checked studies, unresolved V genes account for under half, and no reason is known for the remainder. The sample table records 55,000 to 65,000 clones; 93% of these occur just once. Together, the top ten hold approximately 1.7% of the sample.

The receptor was isolated from a female donor with multiple sclerosis, enrolled in a pregnancy study. The chain is made from TRBV11-3 and TRBJ1-2; 6 matching bases give a weak D call of TRBD1. The sequences come from peripheral blood, collected after pregnancy. The base sequence is TGTGCCAGCAGCTTAGCAGTCAGGGGAAGATATGGCTACACCTTC. Its product reads: CASSLAVRGRYGYTF.